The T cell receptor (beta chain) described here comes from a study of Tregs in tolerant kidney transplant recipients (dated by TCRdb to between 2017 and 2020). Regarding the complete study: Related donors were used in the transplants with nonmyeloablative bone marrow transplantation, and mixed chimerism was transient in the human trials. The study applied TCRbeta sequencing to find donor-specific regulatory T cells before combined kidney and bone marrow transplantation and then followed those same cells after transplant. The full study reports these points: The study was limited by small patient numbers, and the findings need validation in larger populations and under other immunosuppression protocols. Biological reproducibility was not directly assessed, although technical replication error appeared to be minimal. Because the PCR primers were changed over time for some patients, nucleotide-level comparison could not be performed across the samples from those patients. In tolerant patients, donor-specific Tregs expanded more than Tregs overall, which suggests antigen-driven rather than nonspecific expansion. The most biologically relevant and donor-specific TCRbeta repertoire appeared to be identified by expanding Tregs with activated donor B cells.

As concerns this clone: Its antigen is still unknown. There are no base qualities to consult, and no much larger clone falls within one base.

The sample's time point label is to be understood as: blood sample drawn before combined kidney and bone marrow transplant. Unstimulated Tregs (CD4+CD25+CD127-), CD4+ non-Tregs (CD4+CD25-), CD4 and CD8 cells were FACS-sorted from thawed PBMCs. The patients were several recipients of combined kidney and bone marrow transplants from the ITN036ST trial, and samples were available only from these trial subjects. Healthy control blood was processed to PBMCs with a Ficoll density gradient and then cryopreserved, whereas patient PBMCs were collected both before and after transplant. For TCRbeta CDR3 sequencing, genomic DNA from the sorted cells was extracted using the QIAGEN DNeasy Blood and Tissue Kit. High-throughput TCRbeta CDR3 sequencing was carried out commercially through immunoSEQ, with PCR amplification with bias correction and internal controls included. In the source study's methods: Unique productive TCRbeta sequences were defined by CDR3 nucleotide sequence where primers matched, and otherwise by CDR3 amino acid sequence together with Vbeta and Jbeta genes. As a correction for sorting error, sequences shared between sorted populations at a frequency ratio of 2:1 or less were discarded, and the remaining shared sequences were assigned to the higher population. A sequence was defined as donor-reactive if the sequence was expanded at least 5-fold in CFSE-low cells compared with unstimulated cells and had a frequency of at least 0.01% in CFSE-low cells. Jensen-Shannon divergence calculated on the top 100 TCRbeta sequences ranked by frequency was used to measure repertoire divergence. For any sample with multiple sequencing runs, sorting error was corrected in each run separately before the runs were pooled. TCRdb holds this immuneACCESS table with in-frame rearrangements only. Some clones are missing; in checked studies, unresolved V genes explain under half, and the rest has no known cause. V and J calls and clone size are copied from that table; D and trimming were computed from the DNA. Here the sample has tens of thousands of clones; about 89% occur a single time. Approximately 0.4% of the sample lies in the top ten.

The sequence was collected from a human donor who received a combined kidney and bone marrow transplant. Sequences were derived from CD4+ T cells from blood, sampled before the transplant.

This receptor has the CDR3 CASSQDSQARNEQYF. The nucleotide sequence reads as follows: TGCGCCAGCAGCCAAGATTCGCAGGCACGGAACGAGCAGTACTTC. The sequence links TRBV4-1 to TRBJ2-7, with the D gene not confidently named. The CDR1 and CDR2 encoded by the germline V gene are MGHRA and YSYEKL. V sheds 0 bases and J sheds 5 bases, leaving 14 bases between their ends. Taken from cysteine to phenylalanine, the CDR3 has 15 residues. CDR3 DNA is the only sequence kept; it has 45 bases, read in frame from the first base.